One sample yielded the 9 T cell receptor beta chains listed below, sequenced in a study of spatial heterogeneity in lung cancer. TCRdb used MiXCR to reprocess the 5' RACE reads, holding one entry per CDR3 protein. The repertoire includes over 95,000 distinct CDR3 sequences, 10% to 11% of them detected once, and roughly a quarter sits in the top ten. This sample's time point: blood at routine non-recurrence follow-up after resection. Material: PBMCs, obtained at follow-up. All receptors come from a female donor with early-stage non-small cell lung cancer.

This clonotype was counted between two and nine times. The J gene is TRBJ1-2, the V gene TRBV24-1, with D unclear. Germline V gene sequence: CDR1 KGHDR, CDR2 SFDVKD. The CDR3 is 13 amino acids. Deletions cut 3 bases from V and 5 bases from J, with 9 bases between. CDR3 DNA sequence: TGTGCCACCAGTGATCGCGGTACTTATGGCTACACCTTC. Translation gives CATSDRGTYGYTF.

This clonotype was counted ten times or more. The DNA of the CDR3 is TGTGCCAGCAGCTTAGTGTTTAGCTTGGACCTCAATGAGCAGTTCTTC. Translation gives CASSLVFSLDLNEQFF. The chain links TRBV7-9 to TRBJ2-1; D remains unclear. CDR1 SEHNR and CDR2 FQNEAQ come from the germline V gene (reference sequence). Trimming pared 1 base from V and 6 bases from J, leaving 16 bases between. This CDR3 contains 16 residues.

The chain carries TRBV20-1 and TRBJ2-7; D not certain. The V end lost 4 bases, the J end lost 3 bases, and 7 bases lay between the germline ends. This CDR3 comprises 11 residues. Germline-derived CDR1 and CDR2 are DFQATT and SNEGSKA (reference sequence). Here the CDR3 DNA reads TGCAGTGCTAAACTGGACTACGAGCAGTACTTC. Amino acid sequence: CSAKLDYEQYF.

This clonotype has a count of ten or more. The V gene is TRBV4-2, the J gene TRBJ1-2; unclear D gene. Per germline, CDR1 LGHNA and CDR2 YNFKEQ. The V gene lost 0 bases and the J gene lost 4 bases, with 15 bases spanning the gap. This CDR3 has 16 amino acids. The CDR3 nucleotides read TGTGCCAGCAGCCAAGACTTTCGGCAACCCCTCTATGGCTACACCTTC. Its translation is CASSQDFRQPLYGYTF.

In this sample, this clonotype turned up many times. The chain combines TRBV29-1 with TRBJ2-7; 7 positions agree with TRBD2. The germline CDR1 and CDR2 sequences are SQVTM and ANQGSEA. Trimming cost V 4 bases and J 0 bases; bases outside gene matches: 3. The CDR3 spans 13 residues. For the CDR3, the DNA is TGCAGCGTTGGGCGGGGGAGCTCCTACGAGCAGTACTTC. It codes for CSVGRGSSYEQYF.

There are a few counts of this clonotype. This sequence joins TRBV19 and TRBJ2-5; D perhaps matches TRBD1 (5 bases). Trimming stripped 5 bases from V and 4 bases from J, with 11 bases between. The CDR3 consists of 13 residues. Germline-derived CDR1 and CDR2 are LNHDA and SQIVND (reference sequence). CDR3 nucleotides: TGTGCCAGTAGTGACAGACCCCGAGAGACCCAGTACTTC. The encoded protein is CASSDRPRETQYF.

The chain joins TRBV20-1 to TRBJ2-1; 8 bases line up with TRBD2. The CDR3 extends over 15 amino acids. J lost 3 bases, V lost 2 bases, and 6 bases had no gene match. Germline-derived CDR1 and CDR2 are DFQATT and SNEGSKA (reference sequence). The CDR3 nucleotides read TGCAGTGCTAGAAAGAGCGGGGGCCTCTACAATGAGCAGTTCTTC. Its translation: CSARKSGGLYNEQFF.

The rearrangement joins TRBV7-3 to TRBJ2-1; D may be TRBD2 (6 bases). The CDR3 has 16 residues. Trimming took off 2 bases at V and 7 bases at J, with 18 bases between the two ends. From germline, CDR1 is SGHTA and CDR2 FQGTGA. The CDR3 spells CASSLGREWAGNEQFF. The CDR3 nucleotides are TGTGCCAGCAGCTTAGGACGGGAGTGGGCGGGGAATGAGCAGTTCTTC.

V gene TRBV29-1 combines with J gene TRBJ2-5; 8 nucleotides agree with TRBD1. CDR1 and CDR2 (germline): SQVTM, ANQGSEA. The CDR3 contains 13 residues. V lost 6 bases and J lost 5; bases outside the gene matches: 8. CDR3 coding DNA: TGCAGCGTCCACCGGACAGGGCTGGAGACCCAGTACTTC. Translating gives CSVHRTGLETQYF.